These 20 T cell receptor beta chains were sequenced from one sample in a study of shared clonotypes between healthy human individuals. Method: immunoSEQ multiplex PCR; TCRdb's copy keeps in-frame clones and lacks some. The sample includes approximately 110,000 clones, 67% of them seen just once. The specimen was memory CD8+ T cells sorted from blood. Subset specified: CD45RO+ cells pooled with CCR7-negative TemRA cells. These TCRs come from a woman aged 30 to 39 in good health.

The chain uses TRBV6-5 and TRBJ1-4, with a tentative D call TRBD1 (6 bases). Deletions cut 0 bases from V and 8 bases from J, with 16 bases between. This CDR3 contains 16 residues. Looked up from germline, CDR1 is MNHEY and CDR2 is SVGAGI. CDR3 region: CASSYSSSQGHEKLFF. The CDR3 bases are TGTGCCAGCAGTTACTCGAGTTCCCAGGGACACGAAAAACTGTTTTTT.

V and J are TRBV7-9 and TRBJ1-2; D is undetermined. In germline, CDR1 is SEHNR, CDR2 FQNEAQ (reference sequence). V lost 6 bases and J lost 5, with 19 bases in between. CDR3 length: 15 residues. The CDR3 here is CASSVWAGRRYGYTF. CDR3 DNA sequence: TGTGCCAGCAGTGTGTGGGCCGGGAGGAGGTATGGCTACACCTTC.

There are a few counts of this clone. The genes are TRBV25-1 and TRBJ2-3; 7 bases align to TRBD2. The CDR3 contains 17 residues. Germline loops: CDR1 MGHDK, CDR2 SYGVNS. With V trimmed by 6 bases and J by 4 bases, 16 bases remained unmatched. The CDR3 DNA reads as TGTGCCAGCAGCGCCACCGGGTCGGCGGGGGAAGCAGATACGCAGTATTTT. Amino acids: CASSATGSAGEADTQYF.

CDR3 bases: TGTGCCAGTACCCTGGGGGGAACTAGCACAGATACGCAGTATTTT. The encoded protein is CASTLGGTSTDTQYF. The J gene is TRBJ2-3, the V gene TRBV19, with TRBD2 as a possible D gene (6 bases). Germline assignment: CDR1 LNHDA and CDR2 SQIVND (reference sequence). Trimming stripped 7 bases from V and 0 bases from J, with 14 bases between. The CDR3 contains 15 residues.

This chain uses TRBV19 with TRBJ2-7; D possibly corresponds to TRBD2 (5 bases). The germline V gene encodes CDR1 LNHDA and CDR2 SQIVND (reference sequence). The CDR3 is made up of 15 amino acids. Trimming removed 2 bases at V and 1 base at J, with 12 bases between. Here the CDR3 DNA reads TGTGCCAGTAGTATATCTGAGGGATCGTCCTACGAGCAGTACTTC. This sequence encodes CASSISEGSSYEQYF.

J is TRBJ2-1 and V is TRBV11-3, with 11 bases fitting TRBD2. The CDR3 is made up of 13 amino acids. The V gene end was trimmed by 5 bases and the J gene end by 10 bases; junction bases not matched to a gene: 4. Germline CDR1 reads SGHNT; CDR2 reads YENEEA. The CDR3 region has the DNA TGTGCCAGCAGCCTCGGGACTAGCGGCGAGCAGTTCTTC. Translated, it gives CASSLGTSGEQFF. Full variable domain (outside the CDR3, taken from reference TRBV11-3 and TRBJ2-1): EAGVVQSPRYKIIEKKQPVAFWCNPISGHNTLYWYLQNLGQGPELLIRYENEEAVDDSQLPKDRFSAERLKGVDSTLKIQPAELGDSAVYLCASSLGTSGEQFFGPGTRLTVL.

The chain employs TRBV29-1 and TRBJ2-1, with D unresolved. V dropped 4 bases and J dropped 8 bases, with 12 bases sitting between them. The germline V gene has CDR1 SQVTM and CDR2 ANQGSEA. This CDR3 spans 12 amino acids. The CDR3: CSVVGSWDEQFF. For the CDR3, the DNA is TGCAGCGTTGTGGGGTCGTGGGATGAGCAGTTCTTC.

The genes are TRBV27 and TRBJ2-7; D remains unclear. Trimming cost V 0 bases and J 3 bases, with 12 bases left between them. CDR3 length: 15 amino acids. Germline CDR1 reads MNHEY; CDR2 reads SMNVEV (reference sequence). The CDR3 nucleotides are TGTGCCAGCAGTTTATCGTTGGATCCGGTCTACGAGCAGTACTTC. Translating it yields CASSLSLDPVYEQYF.

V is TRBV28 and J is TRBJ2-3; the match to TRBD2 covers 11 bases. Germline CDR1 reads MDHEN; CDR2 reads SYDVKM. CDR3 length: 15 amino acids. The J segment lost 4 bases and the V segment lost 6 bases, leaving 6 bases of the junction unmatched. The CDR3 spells CASSGGTSGPDTQYF. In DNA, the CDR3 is TGTGCCAGCAGCGGTGGGACTAGCGGACCAGATACGCAGTATTTT.

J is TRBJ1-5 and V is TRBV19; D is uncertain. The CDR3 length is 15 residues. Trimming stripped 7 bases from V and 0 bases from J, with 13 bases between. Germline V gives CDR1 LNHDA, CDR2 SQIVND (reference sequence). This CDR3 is CASTPDQYSNQPQHF. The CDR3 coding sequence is TGTGCCAGTACCCCAGACCAGTATAGCAATCAGCCCCAGCATTTT.

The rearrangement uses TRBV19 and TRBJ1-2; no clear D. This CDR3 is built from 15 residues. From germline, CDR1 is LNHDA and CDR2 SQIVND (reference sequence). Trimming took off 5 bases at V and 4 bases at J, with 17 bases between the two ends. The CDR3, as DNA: TGTGCCAGTAGTTTCTCGGCCGGTCATTTCTATGGCTACACCTTC. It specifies CASSFSAGHFYGYTF.

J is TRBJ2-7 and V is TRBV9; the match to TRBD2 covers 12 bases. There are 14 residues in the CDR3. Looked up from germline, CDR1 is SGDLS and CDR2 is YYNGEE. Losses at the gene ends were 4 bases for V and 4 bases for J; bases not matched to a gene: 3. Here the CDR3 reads CASSPGTSGYEQYF. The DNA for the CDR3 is TGTGCCAGCAGCCCCGGGACTAGCGGGTACGAGCAGTACTTC.

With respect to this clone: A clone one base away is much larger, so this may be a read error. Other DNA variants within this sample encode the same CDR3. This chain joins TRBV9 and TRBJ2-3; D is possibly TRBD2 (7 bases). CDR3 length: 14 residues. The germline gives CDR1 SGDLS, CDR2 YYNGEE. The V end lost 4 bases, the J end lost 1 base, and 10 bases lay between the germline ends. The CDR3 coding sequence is TGTGCCAGCAGCCTAGGGGGGGGCACAGATACGCAGTATTTT. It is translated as CASSLGGGTDTQYF.

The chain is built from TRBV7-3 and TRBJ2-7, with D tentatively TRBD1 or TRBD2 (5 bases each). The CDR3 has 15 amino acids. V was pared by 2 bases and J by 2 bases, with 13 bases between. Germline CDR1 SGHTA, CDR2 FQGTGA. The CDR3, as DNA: TGTGCCAGCAGCTTAGGGGGTAGCGTAGCCTACGAGCAGTACTTC. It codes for CASSLGGSVAYEQYF.

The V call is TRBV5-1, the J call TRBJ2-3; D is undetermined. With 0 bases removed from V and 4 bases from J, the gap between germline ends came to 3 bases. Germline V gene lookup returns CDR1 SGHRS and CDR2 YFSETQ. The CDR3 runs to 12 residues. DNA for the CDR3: TGCGCCAGCAGCTTGGGGGCAGATACGCAGTATTTT. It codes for CASSLGADTQYF.

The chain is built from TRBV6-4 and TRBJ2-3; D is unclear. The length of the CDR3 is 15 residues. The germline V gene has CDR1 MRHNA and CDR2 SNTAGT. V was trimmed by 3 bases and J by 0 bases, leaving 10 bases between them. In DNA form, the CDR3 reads TGTGCCAGCAGTGAGACGGAGACTAGCACAGATACGCAGTATTTT. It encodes CASSETETSTDTQYF.

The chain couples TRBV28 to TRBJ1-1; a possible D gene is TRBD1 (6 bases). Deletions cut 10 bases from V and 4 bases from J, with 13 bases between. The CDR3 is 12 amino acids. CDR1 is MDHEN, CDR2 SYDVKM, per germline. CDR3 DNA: TGTGCCACCAAGGACAGAGCCACTGAAGCTTTCTTT. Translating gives CATKDRATEAFF.

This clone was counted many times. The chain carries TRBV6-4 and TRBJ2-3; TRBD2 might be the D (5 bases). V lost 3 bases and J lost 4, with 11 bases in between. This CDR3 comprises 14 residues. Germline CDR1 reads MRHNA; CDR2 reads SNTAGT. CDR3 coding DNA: TGTGCCAGCAGTGAAACAGCGGAGCCAGATACGCAGTATTTT. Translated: CASSETAEPDTQYF.

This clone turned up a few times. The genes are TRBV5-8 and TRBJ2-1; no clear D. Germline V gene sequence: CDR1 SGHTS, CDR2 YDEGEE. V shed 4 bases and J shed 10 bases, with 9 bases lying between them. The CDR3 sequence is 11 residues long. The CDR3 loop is CASSPRIEQFF. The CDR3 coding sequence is TGTGCCAGCAGCCCAAGGATAGAGCAGTTCTTC.

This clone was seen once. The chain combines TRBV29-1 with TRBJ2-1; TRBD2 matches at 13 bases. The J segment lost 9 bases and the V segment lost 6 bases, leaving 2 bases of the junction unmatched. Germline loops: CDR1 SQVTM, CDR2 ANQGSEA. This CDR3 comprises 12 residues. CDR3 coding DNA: TGCAGCGTCGGACTAGCGGGAGTTGAGCAGTTCTTC. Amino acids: CSVGLAGVEQFF.